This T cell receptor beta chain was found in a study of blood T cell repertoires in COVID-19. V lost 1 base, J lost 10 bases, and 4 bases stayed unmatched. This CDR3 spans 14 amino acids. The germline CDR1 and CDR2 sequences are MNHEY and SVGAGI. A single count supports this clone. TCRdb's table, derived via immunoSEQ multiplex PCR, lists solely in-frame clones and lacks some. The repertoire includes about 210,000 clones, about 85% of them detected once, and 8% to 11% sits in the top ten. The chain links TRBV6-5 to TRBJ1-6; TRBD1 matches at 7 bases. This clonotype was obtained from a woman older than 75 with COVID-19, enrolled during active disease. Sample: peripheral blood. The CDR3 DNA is TGTGCCAGCAGTTACTACAGGGGAGAATCACCCCTCCACTTT. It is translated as CASSYYRGESPLHF.